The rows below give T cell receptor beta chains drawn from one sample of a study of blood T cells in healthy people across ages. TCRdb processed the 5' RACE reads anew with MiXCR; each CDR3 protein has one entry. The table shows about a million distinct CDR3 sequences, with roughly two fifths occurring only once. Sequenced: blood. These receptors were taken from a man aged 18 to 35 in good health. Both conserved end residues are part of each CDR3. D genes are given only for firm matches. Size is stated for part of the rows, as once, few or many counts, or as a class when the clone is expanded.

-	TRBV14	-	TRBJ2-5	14	CASSQNLLQETQYF	TGTGCCAGCAGCCAAAATTTGCTCCAAGAGACCCAGTACTTC
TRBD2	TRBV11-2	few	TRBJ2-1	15	CASSPGTSGFNEQFF	TGTGCCAGCAGCCCCGGGACTAGCGGCTTCAATGAGCAGTTCTTC
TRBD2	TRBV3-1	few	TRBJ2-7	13	CASSQGLEYEQYF	TGTGCCAGCAGCCAGGGACTAGAATACGAGCAGTACTTC
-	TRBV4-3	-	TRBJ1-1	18	CASSQDLGVGGGDTEAFF	TGCGCCAGCAGCCAAGATCTGGGCGTTGGAGGGGGAGACACTGAAGCTTTCTTT
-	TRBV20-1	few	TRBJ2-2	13	CSATPGDTGELFF	TGCAGTGCTACTCCAGGGGACACCGGGGAGCTGTTTTTT
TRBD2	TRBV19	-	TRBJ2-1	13	CASRPSGGNEQFF	TGTGCCAGTAGACCTAGCGGAGGCAATGAGCAGTTCTTC
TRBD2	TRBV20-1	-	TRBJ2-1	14	CSARVSGGYNEQFF	TGCAGTGCTAGAGTAAGCGGGGGGTACAATGAGCAGTTCTTC
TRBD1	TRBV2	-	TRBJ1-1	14	CASNQQGAGAEAFF	TGTGCCAGCAACCAACAGGGGGCAGGGGCTGAAGCTTTCTTT
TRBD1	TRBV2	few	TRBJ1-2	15	CASNERTGGFNGYTF	TGTGCCAGCAACGAACGGACAGGGGGGTTTAATGGCTACACCTTC
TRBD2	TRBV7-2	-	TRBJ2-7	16	CASSSLGGGFYNEQYF	TGTGCCAGCAGCTCCCTGGGGGGGGGATTTTACAATGAGCAGTACTTC
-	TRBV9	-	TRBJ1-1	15	CASSVGPRIDTEAFF	TGTGCCAGCAGCGTAGGACCGAGGATAGACACTGAAGCTTTCTTT
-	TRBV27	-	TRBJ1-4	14	CASSSYRGGEKLFF	TGTGCCAGCAGTTCTTACCGCGGCGGCGAAAAACTGTTTTTT
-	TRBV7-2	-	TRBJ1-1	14	CASSLRFATREAFF	TGTGCCAGCAGCTTGAGGTTTGCAACTCGTGAAGCTTTCTTT
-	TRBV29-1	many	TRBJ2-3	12	CSVERVGDTQYF	TGCAGCGTTGAAAGGGTAGGAGATACGCAGTATTTT
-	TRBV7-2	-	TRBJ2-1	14	CASSLSTRRTEQFF	TGTGCCAGCAGCTTATCAACCCGTCGGACTGAGCAGTTCTTC
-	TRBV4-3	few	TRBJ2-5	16	CASSQAMGRIQETQYF	TGCGCCAGCAGCCAAGCAATGGGTCGCATCCAAGAGACCCAGTACTTC
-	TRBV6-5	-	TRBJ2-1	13	CASTKTGAGEQFF	TGTGCCAGCACCAAAACTGGGGCGGGTGAGCAGTTCTTC
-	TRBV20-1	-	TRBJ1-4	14	CSARAAGLWEKLFF	TGCAGTGCTAGAGCCGCGGGTCTTTGGGAAAAACTGTTTTTT
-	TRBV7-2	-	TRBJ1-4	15	CASSLIPGPNEKLFF	TGTGCCAGCAGCTTAATACCGGGGCCCAATGAAAAACTGTTTTTT
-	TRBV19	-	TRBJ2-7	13	CASRGNQSYEQYF	TGTGCCAGTAGGGGCAATCAGTCCTACGAGCAGTACTTC
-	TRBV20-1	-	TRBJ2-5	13	CSARARGGAGQYF	TGCAGTGCTAGAGCCAGGGGAGGAGCTGGACAGTACTTC
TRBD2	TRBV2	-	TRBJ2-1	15	CASRLAGVPYNEQFF	TGTGCCAGCCGACTAGCGGGGGTACCCTACAATGAGCAGTTCTTC
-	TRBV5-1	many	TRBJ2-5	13	CASRFISQETQYF	TGCGCCAGCAGGTTTATCTCGCAAGAGACCCAGTACTTC
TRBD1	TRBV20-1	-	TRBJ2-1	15	CSATKSGTGLNEQFF	TGCAGTGCTACAAAATCTGGGACAGGGCTAAATGAGCAGTTCTTC
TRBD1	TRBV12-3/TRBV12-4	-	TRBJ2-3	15	CASSRQGAREDTQYF	TGTGCCAGCAGCCGACAGGGGGCGCGAGAAGATACGCAGTATTTT
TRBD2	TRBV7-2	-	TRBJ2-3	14	CASTRVAGADTQYF	TGTGCCAGCACGCGGGTAGCGGGTGCAGATACGCAGTATTTT
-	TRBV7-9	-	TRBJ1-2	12	CASSGGLDGYTF	TGTGCCAGCAGCGGAGGCCTGGATGGCTACACCTTC
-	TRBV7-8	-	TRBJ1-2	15	CASSLEGGQPAGYTF	TGTGCCAGCAGCTTAGAGGGGGGGCAGCCCGCCGGCTACACCTTC
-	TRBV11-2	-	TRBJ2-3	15	CTSSPRPDGTDTQYF	TGTACCAGCAGCCCGCGACCCGACGGCACAGATACGCAGTATTTT
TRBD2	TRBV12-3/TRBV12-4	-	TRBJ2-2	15	CASSPSGGATGELFF	TGTGCCAGCAGTCCTAGCGGGGGGGCCACCGGGGAGCTGTTTTTT
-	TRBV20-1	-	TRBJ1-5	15	CSARLMGAKSQPQHF	TGCAGTGCTAGATTGATGGGGGCGAAGAGTCAGCCCCAGCATTTT
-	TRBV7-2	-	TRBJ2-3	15	CASSSDPASTDTQYF	TGTGCCAGCAGCTCCGACCCAGCCTCCACAGATACGCAGTATTTT
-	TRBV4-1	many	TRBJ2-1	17	CASSQDHANTDYNEQFF	TGCGCCAGCAGCCAAGATCACGCGAATACCGACTACAATGAGCAGTTCTTC
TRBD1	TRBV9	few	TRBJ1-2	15	CASSAQGKGYYGYTF	TGTGCCAGCAGCGCACAGGGGAAGGGTTACTATGGCTACACCTTC
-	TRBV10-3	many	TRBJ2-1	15	CAISQGKSSYNEQFF	TGTGCCATCAGCCAGGGTAAAAGCTCCTACAATGAGCAGTTCTTC
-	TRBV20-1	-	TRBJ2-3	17	CSADLLLTGPDTDTQYF	TGCAGTGCCGACTTACTTCTCACGGGCCCAGACACAGATACGCAGTATTTT
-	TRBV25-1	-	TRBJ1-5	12	CASSDKEQPQHF	TGTGCCAGCAGTGACAAGGAGCAGCCCCAGCATTTT
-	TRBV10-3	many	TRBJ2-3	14	CAISESGGTDTQYF	TGTGCCATCAGTGAGTCGGGCGGCACAGATACGCAGTATTTT
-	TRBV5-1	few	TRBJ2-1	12	CASGGVDGEQFF	TGCGCCAGCGGAGGCGTGGATGGTGAGCAGTTCTTC
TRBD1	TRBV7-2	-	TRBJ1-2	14	CASSPADRGRGYTF	TGTGCCAGCAGCCCAGCGGACAGGGGCCGTGGCTACACCTTC
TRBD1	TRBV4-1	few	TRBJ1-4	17	CASSQGSTGALNEKLFF	TGCGCCAGCAGCCAAGGAAGCACAGGGGCCCTTAATGAAAAACTGTTTTTT
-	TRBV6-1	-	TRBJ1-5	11	CASSVAGPQHF	TGTGCCAGCAGTGTGGCGGGTCCCCAGCATTTT
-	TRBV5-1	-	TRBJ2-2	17	CASSLNSGGSNTGELFF	TGCGCCAGCAGCTTGAACTCTGGGGGCTCGAACACCGGGGAGCTGTTTTTT